This passage covers 17 T cell receptor beta chains from one sample sequenced in a study of vaccination and CD4 T cells after COVID-19. A single record per CDR3 protein comes from TCRdb applying MiXCR to the PCR reads. Among 25,000 to 35,000 distinct CDR3 sequences listed, 50% were seen once. Time point here: late sampling 161 to 241 days after vaccination in three convalescent patients. Sample: CD4+ T cells from blood, taken about 7 months after SARS-CoV-2 vaccination. The receptor source for this set is a human donor who had recovered from COVID-19.

The chain links TRBV29-1 to TRBJ2-7; D unclear. The CDR3 spans 13 residues. The germline gives CDR1 SQVTM, CDR2 ANQGSEA. Trimming removed 6 bases at V and 0 bases at J, with 12 bases between. The CDR3 region has the DNA TGCAGCGTCTACCAAGGATTCTCCTACGAGCAGTACTTC. Translation: CSVYQGFSYEQYF.

CDR3 in amino acids: CASRTTWREDADTQYF. CDR3 nucleotides: TGTGCCAGCAGAACAACGTGGCGGGAGGACGCAGATACGCAGTATTTT. The chain couples TRBV6-1 to TRBJ2-3; 8 bases line up with TRBD2. Germline V gene data show CDR1 as MNHNS and CDR2 as SASEGT. Trimming removed 6 bases from V and 4 bases from J; junction bases left unmatched: 12. The CDR3 runs to 16 residues.

The chain uses TRBV2 and TRBJ2-1, with 7 bases that match TRBD2. After removal of 8 bases from V and 3 bases from J, the junction contained 7 bases not matched to a gene. The CDR3 is made up of 14 amino acids. Germline loops: CDR1 SNHLY, CDR2 FYNNEI. CDR3 region: CASQPSGIYNEQFF. CDR3 bases: TGTGCCAGCCAGCCTAGCGGAATCTACAATGAGCAGTTCTTC.

This clonotype has just a few counts. The gene calls are TRBV7-2 and TRBJ2-7; D remains unclear. CDR1 and CDR2 (germline): SGHTA, FQGNSA. V was shortened by 1 base and J by 2 bases, with 9 bases between the two germline ends. The CDR3 length is 14 residues. The CDR3 region is CASSLDYLAYEQYF. The CDR3 DNA is TGTGCCAGCAGCTTAGATTACCTCGCCTACGAGCAGTACTTC.

This clonotype was counted only a few times. This rearrangement joins TRBV20-1 to TRBJ2-3, with D possibly being TRBD1 (5 bases). CDR1 and CDR2 (germline): DFQATT, SNEGSKA (reference sequence). Trimming removed 1 base at V and 6 bases at J, with 17 bases between. This CDR3 is 15 amino acids long. The CDR3 loop is CSARGGVVGSDTQYF. The CDR3 DNA reads as TGCAGTGCTAGAGGGGGCGTAGTGGGATCTGATACGCAGTATTTT.

The CDR3 DNA reads TGCAGTGCTAGCGGGACCTACAATGAGCAGTTCTTC. Protein product: CSASGTYNEQFF. The chain employs TRBV20-1 and TRBJ2-1; weak D call: TRBD2 (5 bases). The CDR3 is made up of 12 amino acids. Trimming took off 3 bases at V and 2 bases at J, with 5 bases between the two ends. Germline assignment: CDR1 DFQATT and CDR2 SNEGSKA (reference sequence).

This clonotype ranks as medium-sized. This chain connects TRBV29-1 to TRBJ2-5, with 10 bases that match TRBD2. The CDR3 consists of 15 residues. J was trimmed by 5 bases and V by 2 bases; bases with no gene match: 8. The germline CDR1 and CDR2 sequences are SQVTM and ANQGSEA. The CDR3 sequence: CSVESFPSGSETQYF. CDR3 DNA sequence: TGCAGCGTTGAAAGTTTCCCTAGCGGGAGTGAGACCCAGTACTTC.

This clonotype was observed a handful of times. The chain employs TRBV20-1 and TRBJ1-2, with D uncertain. The V end lost 0 bases, the J end lost 6 bases, and 11 bases lay between the germline ends. Germline V gives CDR1 DFQATT, CDR2 SNEGSKA (reference sequence). The CDR3 spans 13 residues. The DNA for the CDR3 is TGCAGTGCTAGAGACGGAGGGTTGAATGGCTACACCTTC. Protein: CSARDGGLNGYTF.

This clonotype appeared a few times. The chain couples TRBV6-4 to TRBJ2-7; no firm D call. V gave up 4 bases and J gave up 0 bases, with 10 bases separating them. From germline, CDR1 is MRHNA and CDR2 SNTAGT. The CDR3 has 14 amino acids. The CDR3 DNA sequence: TGTGCCAGCAGTGTGGACGCCAGCTCCTACGAGCAGTACTTC. Protein: CASSVDASSYEQYF.

The chain combines TRBV6-2 or TRBV6-3 with TRBJ2-6; maybe TRBD2 (5 bases). The V end was cut by 2 bases, the J end by 0 bases, with 5 bases between. The germline gives CDR1 MNHEY, CDR2 SVGEGT. This CDR3 contains 15 residues. The CDR3 bases are TGTGCCAGCAGTTACCGGGGCTCTGGGGCCAACGTCCTGACTTTC. It codes for CASSYRGSGANVLTF.

V usage is TRBV7-2 and J usage is TRBJ2-7; D perhaps matches TRBD1 (6 bases). The end of the DNA fits TRBJ2-5 better, so the J call may be wrong. CDR3 length: 13 amino acids. Per the germline V gene, CDR1 is SGHTA and CDR2 is FQGNSA. As DNA, the CDR3 is TGTGCCAGCAGCTTTTACAGGGAAGAGACCCAGTACTTC. It codes for CASSFYREETQYF.

This rearrangement joins TRBV20-1 to TRBJ1-4; D gene ambiguous. Per germline, CDR1 DFQATT and CDR2 SNEGSKA (reference sequence). Trimming removed 3 bases from V and 0 bases from J, with 14 bases in between. The CDR3 is 16 amino acids. CDR3 DNA sequence: TGCAGTGCTAGGCCTTCCAGGACTGCAACTAATGAAAAACTGTTTTTT. As protein: CSARPSRTATNEKLFF.

The rearrangement uses TRBV20-1 and TRBJ1-4; D is undetermined. The V gene lost 6 bases and the J gene lost 7 bases, with 18 bases spanning the gap. Germline V lookup: CDR1 DFQATT, CDR2 SNEGSKA (reference sequence). The CDR3 sequence is 14 residues long. The CDR3 bases are TGCAGTGCCGCGGAAGGGAGTGGCGGTGAAAAACTGTTTTTT. Encoded protein: CSAAEGSGGEKLFF.

The table lists this clonotype with a few counts. This chain joins TRBV6-1 and TRBJ2-7; D unclear. The germline V gene encodes CDR1 MNHNS and CDR2 SASEGT. The V end lost 1 base, the J end lost 6 bases, and 13 bases lay between the germline ends. This CDR3 contains 14 residues. The CDR3, as DNA: TGTGCCAGCAGTGAAGGGAATCCTGAGTGCGAGCAGTACTTC. Protein product: CASSEGNPECEQYF.

The table lists this clonotype with a few counts. The chain combines TRBV6-5 with TRBJ2-7; the match to TRBD2 covers 11 bases. The CDR3 is 14 residues long. Germline V CDR1 and CDR2: MNHEY, SVGAGI. V was pared by 0 bases and J by 13 bases, with 8 bases of the junction left unmatched. CDR3 in DNA: TGTGCCAGCAGTTACTCGAATAGCGGGAGGGGTATTTACTTC. Its translation: CASSYSNSGRGIYF.

This clonotype was found a few times. The gene calls are TRBV15 and TRBJ2-7, with TRBD2 matching 7 bases. Germline CDR1 is LNHNV and CDR2 is YYDKDF (reference sequence). This CDR3 is built from 15 residues. The V segment lost 1 base and the J segment 4 bases; nucleotides outside the gene matches: 7. The CDR3 nucleotides are TGTGCCACCAGCAGAGCCCTAGCGGAGAATTACGAGCAGTACTTC. It codes for CATSRALAENYEQYF.

This rearrangement joins TRBV27 to TRBJ1-2; 7 bases fit TRBD1. Germline values: CDR1 MNHEY, CDR2 SMNVEV (reference sequence). The CDR3 consists of 16 residues. V lost 9 bases, J lost 0 bases, and 13 bases stayed unmatched. The CDR3 bases are TGTGCCAGTTCTCCGGGACAGCTTCCTGCTAACTATGGCTACACCTTC. It specifies CASSPGQLPANYGYTF.